This T cell receptor (beta chain) was sequenced for a study of radiotherapy plus CTLA-4 blockade in lung cancer. The wider study: Of all patients, approximately 17% responded objectively and 25% to 35% showed disease control. General study results and limits: Among blood TCR repertoires after radiotherapy plus ipilimumab, tumor-derived clones expanded.

Libraries were prepared by immunoSEQ multiplex PCR; TCRdb keeps only in-frame clonotypes and omits some of them. The sample includes 12,000 or so clones, roughly 80% seen only once; the top ten take about 31%. V was cut by 4 bases and J by 1 base, with 8 bases left in between. Germline lookup yields CDR1 MNHEY and CDR2 SVGAGI. The CDR3 runs 14 residues. This clone showed up just a few times. Its antigen is unidentified. Patients in the study, people with chemo-refractory metastatic non-small-cell lung cancer, received focal radiation plus ipilimumab CTLA-4 blockade. The gene calls are TRBV6-5 and TRBJ1-5, with unresolved D. This sequence was found in a human donor with non-small cell lung cancer that progressed on radiotherapy plus ipilimumab. Here the sequenced sample was peripheral blood, taken from a patient treated with radiotherapy plus ipilimumab. CDR3 nucleotides: TGTGCCAGCAGTTCGGAGGCAAGCAATCAGCCCCAGCATTTT. Translated: CASSSEASNQPQHF.